Each of the 20 T cell receptor beta chains below was sequenced from the same sample in a study of early T cells in non-severe SARS-CoV-2 infection. TCRdb recomputed calls from the 5' RACE reads with MiXCR, one row per CDR3 protein. The repertoire includes roughly 53,000 distinct CDR3 sequences, less than 11% of them detected once, and 4.5% sits in the top ten. Material for sequencing was whole blood. These receptors all come from an adult who was a healthcare worker with PCR-confirmed SARS-CoV-2 infection or an uninfected control (not recorded which).

This clonotype has more than one count but fewer than ten. The chain couples TRBV4-2 to TRBJ2-3; the match to TRBD1 covers 11 bases. The CDR3 is made up of 16 amino acids. CDR1 LGHNA and CDR2 YNFKEQ come from the germline V gene. V shed 4 bases, J shed 1 base, and the junction held 4 bases outside the gene matches. The CDR3 spells CASSPGTGGRTDTQYF. For the CDR3, the DNA is TGTGCCAGCAGCCCCGGGACAGGGGGTCGCACAGATACGCAGTATTTT.

The chain carries TRBV11-2 and TRBJ2-7, with TRBD1 matching over 7 bases. Trimming cost V 5 bases and J 5 bases; bases outside gene matches: 6. Germline assignment: CDR1 SGHAT and CDR2 FQNNGV. CDR3 length: 13 residues. This CDR3 is CASSAPTGNEQYF. The CDR3 region has the DNA TGTGCCAGCAGCGCCCCGACAGGGAACGAGCAGTACTTC.

This clonotype was counted ten times or more. This CDR3 is CASSEGATNEQFF. The CDR3 DNA reads as TGTGCCAGCAGCGAAGGGGCTACCAATGAGCAGTTCTTC. This chain uses TRBV7-3 with TRBJ2-1, with a weak D call TRBD1 (5 bases). Trimming cost V 5 bases and J 6 bases, with 11 bases left between them. Germline CDR1 reads SGHTA; CDR2 reads FQGTGA. This CDR3 comprises 13 residues.

Regarding this clonotype: A read error may explain this, as a much larger clone is one base away. This CDR3 is CASGPQDGREAFF. The CDR3 DNA sequence: TGTGCCAGCGGCCCTCAGGACGGCCGCGAAGCTTTCTTT. The genes are TRBV7-3 and TRBJ1-1; D gene uncertain. Per germline, CDR1 SGHTA and CDR2 FQGTGA. The germline V and J ends were trimmed by 8 bases and 8 bases, with 18 bases remaining between them. The CDR3 runs 13 residues.

This clonotype was counted a few times. The chain couples TRBV7-2 to TRBJ2-7; TRBD1 or TRBD2 may be the D gene (6 bases each). Germline values: CDR1 SGHTA, CDR2 FQGNSA. V was trimmed by 2 bases and J by 7 bases, leaving 21 bases between them. This CDR3 is 16 amino acids long. Here the CDR3 reads CASSLTRGPPRMEQYF. The CDR3 DNA reads as TGTGCCAGCAGCTTAACCCGGGGGCCTCCACGTATGGAGCAGTACTTC.

The rearrangement links TRBV29-1 to TRBJ2-1; TRBD2 agrees at 9 bases. Looked up from germline, CDR1 is SQVTM and CDR2 is ANQGSEA. This CDR3 has 15 amino acids. The trim removed 4 bases at V and 5 bases at J, leaving 9 bases unmatched. CDR3 in DNA: TGCAGCGTTGTTACCAGACTAGCGGACAACAATGAGCAGTTCTTC. Protein product: CSVVTRLADNNEQFF.

The CDR3 protein is CASSQDWPMQGKLFF. The CDR3 DNA reads as TGCGCCAGCAGCCAAGATTGGCCTATGCAGGGAAAACTGTTTTTT. The genes are TRBV4-1 and TRBJ1-4, with D perhaps TRBD1 (5 bases). Trimming cost V 0 bases and J 10 bases, with 15 bases left between them. This CDR3 contains 15 residues. Germline CDR1 MGHRA, CDR2 YSYEKL.

This clonotype was observed many times. The J gene is TRBJ2-5, the V gene TRBV6-2 or TRBV6-3; no definite D call. From germline, CDR1 is MNHEY and CDR2 SVGEGT. V lost 6 bases and J lost 4, with 15 bases in between. CDR3 length: 14 amino acids. CDR3 residues: CASSSPPRPETQYF. CDR3 bases: TGTGCCAGCAGCTCCCCGCCAAGGCCAGAGACCCAGTACTTC.

V gene TRBV10-2 combines with J gene TRBJ1-2; D is unresolved. This CDR3 is 11 amino acids long. Trimming took off 2 bases at V and 5 bases at J, with 3 bases between the two ends. CDR1 and CDR2 (germline): WSHSY, SAAADI. In nucleotides, the CDR3 is TGCGCCAGCAGTGAGCTGTATGGCTACACCTTC. Amino acid sequence: CASSELYGYTF.

This clonotype was recorded many times. This rearrangement joins TRBV7-2 to TRBJ2-7, with D perhaps matching TRBD2 (6 bases). V was shortened by 2 bases and J by 4 bases, with 9 bases between the two germline ends. Per germline, CDR1 SGHTA and CDR2 FQGNSA. CDR3 length equals 13 residues. The DNA of the CDR3 is TGTGCCAGCAGCTTACGGGGGAGTTACGAGCAGTACTTC. The encoded protein is CASSLRGSYEQYF.

By share of the sample, this clonotype is medium-sized (0.01 to 0.1%). The V and J genes are TRBV24-1 and TRBJ2-1, with D possibly matching TRBD2 (5 bases). The V gene lost 3 bases and the J gene lost 8 bases, with 19 bases spanning the gap. The germline CDR1 and CDR2 sequences are KGHDR and SFDVKD. This CDR3 is built from 16 residues. The CDR3, as DNA: TGTGCCACCAGTGATCGTACGGTCACAATGGGAGATGAGCAGTTCTTC. This gives the protein CATSDRTVTMGDEQFF.

This clonotype was found many times. This chain links TRBV6-1 with TRBJ2-5, with TRBD2 identical over 10 bases. V gave up 6 bases and J gave up 1 base; unmatched junction bases: 14. The length of the CDR3 is 18 residues. Germline CDR1 MNHNS, CDR2 SASEGT. For the CDR3, the DNA is TGTGCCAGCAGCCCCCTGGTAGCGGGGGGAACCATCCAAGAGACCCAGTACTTC. Translating it yields CASSPLVAGGTIQETQYF.

This clonotype was detected only a few times. CDR3 residues: CASSPPSLETQYF. The CDR3 nucleotides read TGTGCCAGCAGTCCCCCCAGTTTGGAGACCCAGTACTTC. V and J are TRBV12-3 or TRBV12-4 and TRBJ2-5; D not resolved. The CDR3 has 13 amino acids. Trimming took off 5 bases at V and 5 bases at J, with 12 bases between the two ends.

There are many counts of this clonotype. The rearrangement uses TRBV7-9 and TRBJ2-7; D perhaps matches TRBD2 (5 bases). The CDR3 consists of 15 residues. Trimming shortened V by 2 bases and J by 5 bases, and 16 bases separated the two germline ends. From germline, CDR1 is SEHNR and CDR2 FQNEAQ (reference sequence). CDR3 DNA: TGTGCCAGCAGCTTACAGGCGGGTACAGTCCACGAGCAGTACTTC. It translates to CASSLQAGTVHEQYF. The whole variable domain, filled in from reference TRBV7-9 and TRBJ2-7, reads DTGVSQNPRHKITKRGQNVTFRCDPISEHNRLYWYRQTLGQGPEFLTYFQNEAQLEKSRLLSDRFSAERPKGSFSTLEIQRTEQGDSAMYLCASSLQAGTVHEQYFGPGTRLTVT.

This clonotype has only a few counts. The chain has TRBV27 and TRBJ1-1; 7 nucleotides agree with TRBD1. With V trimmed by 5 bases and J by 0 bases, 3 bases remained unmatched. Germline V gene data show CDR1 as MNHEY and CDR2 as SMNVEV (reference sequence). The CDR3 loop spans 14 amino acids. The CDR3 region has the DNA TGTGCCAGCAGTGTACAGGGGCTGAACACTGAAGCTTTCTTT. Residues: CASSVQGLNTEAFF.

The CDR3, as DNA: TGTGCCAGCAGCTTAACGGCCTATTACGAGCAGTACTTC. It encodes CASSLTAYYEQYF. V and J are TRBV7-3 and TRBJ2-7; no clear D gene. V lost 0 bases, J lost 4 bases, and 7 bases lay in between. The germline V gene has CDR1 SGHTA and CDR2 FQGTGA. The CDR3 spans 13 residues.

This clonotype has at least ten counts. The V and J genes are TRBV6-2 or TRBV6-3 and TRBJ1-3, with D unclear. Germline V gives CDR1 MNHEY, CDR2 SVGEGT. The CDR3 totals 12 residues. The ends were cut back, 8 bases at V and 4 bases at J, with 9 bases in the middle. The CDR3 sequence: CASSGSGNTIYF. For the CDR3, the DNA is TGTGCCAGCTCTGGTTCCGGAAACACCATATATTTT.

This CDR3 is CATSDSAGGPDTQYF. CDR3 DNA sequence: TGTGCCACCAGTGACTCCGCGGGGGGCCCAGATACGCAGTATTTT. The genes are TRBV24-1 and TRBJ2-3; TRBD2 aligns across 8 bases. Germline V gene lookup returns CDR1 KGHDR and CDR2 SFDVKD. V lost 4 bases to trimming and J lost 4 bases; unmatched junction nucleotides: 6. The CDR3 has 15 amino acids.

This clonotype was found many times. The V gene is TRBV3-1, the J gene TRBJ2-5, with TRBD2 matching over 7 bases. With 4 bases clipped from V and 3 bases from J, the junction kept 11 bases outside the gene matches. The CDR3 is 16 amino acids. The germline V gene encodes CDR1 LGHDT and CDR2 YNNKEL (reference sequence). CDR3 amino acids: CASSLLGKTSEETQYF. The CDR3 nucleotides read TGTGCCAGCAGCCTCCTTGGGAAAACTAGCGAAGAGACCCAGTACTTC.

This clonotype has a handful of counts. The chain uses TRBV20-1 and TRBJ2-7; D unresolved. The CDR3 extends over 14 amino acids. Trimming removed 3 bases at V and 1 base at J, with 13 bases between. Germline V gene lookup returns CDR1 DFQATT and CDR2 SNEGSKA (reference sequence). The CDR3 bases are TGCAGTGCTAGTAGGGCGTCTGATTCCTACGAGCAGTACTTC. It codes for CSASRASDSYEQYF.